This TCR beta chain is from a study of blood T cell repertoires in COVID-19. At the level of the study: The United States, Italy and Spain supplied acute and convalescent COVID-19 samples. Nucleic acid was either cDNA or gDNA, and it came from T cells, B-cell-depleted T cells, or PBMCs.

Enrolled during active infection, Seattle patients were then followed longitudinally. Trimming removed 6 bases from V and 8 bases from J; junction bases left unmatched: 11. The CDR3 is made up of 14 amino acids. Germline V gene sequence: CDR1 MNHEY, CDR2 SMNVEV (reference sequence). Sequencing used immunoSEQ multiplex PCR; TCRdb keeps in-frame clones, though not all of them. The table shows approximately 330,000 clones, with about 87% occurring only once. This TCR came from a man aged 25 to 40 with COVID-19, enrolled during active disease. J is TRBJ1-2 and V is TRBV27; 8 nucleotides match TRBD1. The specimen was peripheral blood. CDR3 nucleotide sequence: TGTGCCAGCAGAATTCAGGACAGGGAGGGAGGCTACACCTTC. Translating gives CASRIQDREGGYTF.